This TCR beta chain was identified in a study of cytotoxic CD8 clonotypes in ibrutinib-treated CLL. Looking at the study overall: By median roughly 5.5 years, roughly 12 had progressed and around 15 stayed remitted; responses had been 2 complete and about 25 partial. Timing of response sample collection was a median about twelve months after treatment start, with a range of 6 to 36. Among the samples, the mean was roughly 260,000 productive templates and over 90,000 productive rearrangements.

For this clone: Its antigen is undetermined.

Study results and caveats: Higher circulating CD8+ T-cell counts strongly accompanied higher baseline clonality, above age-matched healthy donors.

This CDR3 contains 16 residues. Germline CDR1 MGHRA, CDR2 YSYEKL. The germline V and J ends were trimmed by 0 bases and 0 bases, with 9 bases remaining between them. The table came from immunoSEQ multiplex PCR; TCRdb's copy has only in-frame clones and leaves some out. The sample includes roughly 190,000 clones, around 72% seen only once; the top ten take around 15%. This chain connects TRBV4-1 to TRBJ1-3; the D is unclear. The input for sequencing was PBMCs, taken after 24 months of ibrutinib treatment. The origin of this receptor is a human donor with chronic lymphocytic leukemia. The CDR3 region has the DNA TGCGCCAGCAGCCAAGAAAGACCGACCTCTGGAAACACCATATATTTT. Translating it yields CASSQERPTSGNTIYF.